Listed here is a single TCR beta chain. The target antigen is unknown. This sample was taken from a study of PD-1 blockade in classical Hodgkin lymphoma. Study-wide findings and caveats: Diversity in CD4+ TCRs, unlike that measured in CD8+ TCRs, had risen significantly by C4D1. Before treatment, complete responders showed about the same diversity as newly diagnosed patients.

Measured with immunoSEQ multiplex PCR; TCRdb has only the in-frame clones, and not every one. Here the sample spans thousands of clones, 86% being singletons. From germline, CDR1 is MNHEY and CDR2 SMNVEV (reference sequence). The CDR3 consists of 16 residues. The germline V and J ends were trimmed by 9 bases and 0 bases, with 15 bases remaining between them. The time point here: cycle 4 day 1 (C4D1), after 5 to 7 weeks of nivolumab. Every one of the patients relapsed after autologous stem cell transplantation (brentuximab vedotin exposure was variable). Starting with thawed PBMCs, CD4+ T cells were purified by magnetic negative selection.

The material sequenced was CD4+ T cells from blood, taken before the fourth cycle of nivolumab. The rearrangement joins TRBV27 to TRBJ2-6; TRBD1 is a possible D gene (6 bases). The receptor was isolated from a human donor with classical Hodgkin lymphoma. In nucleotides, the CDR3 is TGTGCCAGTAAAGAGGGGGTGCTCTCTGGGGCCAACGTCCTGACTTTC. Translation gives CASKEGVLSGANVLTF.